This T cell receptor beta chain originates from a study of control samples from healthy donors and cancer patients. Sequenced by immunoSEQ multiplex PCR; TCRdb stores in-frame clones only, minus some. Of 6,500 to 7,000 clones detected, 76% appear once; the ten largest clones hold approximately 16%. Per the germline V gene, CDR1 is LGHNA and CDR2 is YSLEER. The CDR3 spans 14 residues. V was pared by 1 base and J by 7 bases, with 11 bases between. This clone was counted a few times. The V call is TRBV4-3, the J call TRBJ1-3; D unresolved. The clonotype comes from a male donor with melanoma. The specimen was formalin-fixed, paraffin-embedded tissue. The CDR3 region has the DNA TGCGCCAGCAGCCAAGGGCAGTTGGATAACACCATATATTTT. Protein product: CASSQGQLDNTIYF.